The 4 T cell receptor beta chains listed next were all sequenced from one sample in a study of shared clonotypes between healthy human individuals. Data came from immunoSEQ multiplex PCR; TCRdb stores just in-frame clones and leaves some out. The table lists about half a million clones, around four fifths of them singletons. The sequenced sample was PBMCs. These receptor sequences come from a woman aged 40 to 50 in good health. Some clones in this sample may be carry-over from other donors' samples.

The V call is TRBV15, the J call TRBJ1-3; a possible D gene is TRBD1 (5 bases). This CDR3 has 15 residues. V lost 3 bases and J lost 0, with 9 bases in between. Per the germline V gene, CDR1 is LNHNV and CDR2 is YYDKDF (reference sequence). The CDR3 bases are TGTGCCACCAGCAGGAGACAGAGCTCTGGAAACACCATATATTTT. Encoded protein: CATSRRQSSGNTIYF.

The V and J genes are TRBV10-3 and TRBJ2-7; TRBD1 agrees at 10 bases. J lost 3 bases, V lost 2 bases, and 1 base had no gene match. The germline gives CDR1 ENHRY, CDR2 SYGVKD. CDR3 length: 14 amino acids. In nucleotides, the CDR3 is TGTGCCATCAGTGAGGGGGACAGGGGCTACGAGCAGTACTTC. Protein sequence: CAISEGDRGYEQYF.

The J gene is TRBJ2-2, the V gene TRBV6-6, with D possibly called TRBD1 or TRBD2 (5 bases each). Germline lookup yields CDR1 MNHNY and CDR2 SVGAGI (reference sequence). V was clipped by 6 bases and J by 9 bases, with 17 bases between them. CDR3 length: 14 residues. The CDR3, as DNA: TGTGCCAGCAGGTCAGGGACGGACGCCTGGGAGCTGTTTTTT. Residues: CASRSGTDAWELFF.

This clone was counted only a few times. The V and J genes are TRBV6-5 and TRBJ2-2; D gene unclear. Germline CDR1 reads MNHEY; CDR2 reads SVGAGI. The CDR3 has 13 residues. Trimming pared 9 bases from V and 4 bases from J, leaving 12 bases between. The DNA of the CDR3 is TGTGCCAGTTGGGAATCGGGCACCGGGGAGCTGTTTTTT. Its translation is CASWESGTGELFF.